This entry lists 22 T cell receptor beta chains sequenced from one sample in a study of OX40 agonist ivuxolimab in advanced cancers. Assay: immunoSEQ multiplex PCR; the TCRdb copy retains only in-frame clones and omits some. The sample yields around 60,000 clones, around 93% seen once. Sequenced here: CD4+ or CD8+ T cells sorted from blood, sampled in a trial of the OX40 agonist ivuxolimab. These receptors all stem from an adult with an advanced solid tumor such as melanoma, head and neck, liver or kidney cancer.

V is TRBV9 and J is TRBJ2-1; 10 nucleotides line up with TRBD2. The junction had 0 bases not matched to a gene; V was cut back by 3 bases and J by 0 bases. This CDR3 contains 15 residues. Germline-derived CDR1 and CDR2 are SGDLS and YYNGEE. CDR3 bases: TGTGCCAGCAGCGCTAGCGGGAGCTCCTACAATGAGCAGTTCTTC. It codes for CASSASGSSYNEQFF.

CDR3 sequence reads: CASSVGLAATYEQYF. The CDR3 region has the DNA TGTGCCAGCAGCGTCGGACTAGCGGCAACCTACGAGCAGTACTTC. V and J are TRBV7-9 and TRBJ2-7; 10 bases align to TRBD2. The trim removed 5 bases at V and 2 bases at J, leaving 6 bases unmatched. Germline CDR1 reads SEHNR; CDR2 reads FQNEAQ (reference sequence). CDR3 length equals 15 residues.

The chain couples TRBV21-1 to TRBJ2-2; the D call of TRBD2 is as the table states it, not checked on the DNA. TRBV21-1 is classified as a pseudogene. This CDR3 has 19 residues. The CDR3 reads CASSRITSGRTQNTGELFF. As DNA, the CDR3 is TGTGCCAGCAGCAGAATTACTAGCGGGAGGACCCAGAACACCGGGGAGCTGTTTTTT.

V usage is TRBV6-1 and J usage is TRBJ2-3; tentatively, D is TRBD1 or TRBD2 (5 bases each). In germline, CDR1 is MNHNS, CDR2 SASEGT. The CDR3 spans 16 residues. V gave up 4 bases and J gave up 4 bases, with 18 bases separating them. The CDR3 region has the DNA TGTGCCAGCAGTGTACGGGACCCGTCAACTGCAGATACGCAGTATTTT. Its translation: CASSVRDPSTADTQYF.

V gene TRBV7-8 combines with J gene TRBJ2-7; a weak D match, TRBD1 (5 bases). Germline lookup yields CDR1 SGHVS and CDR2 FQNEAQ. The CDR3 covers 14 residues. Deletions cut 1 base from V and 1 base from J, with 8 bases between. The CDR3 DNA is TGTGCCAGCAGCTTAGGCAGGGCTTCCTACGAGCAGTACTTC. Its protein product is CASSLGRASYEQYF.

This chain connects TRBV10-2 to TRBJ1-5; weak D call: TRBD1 (6 bases). The germline gives CDR1 WSHSY, CDR2 SAAADI. Trimming removed 0 bases at V and 0 bases at J, with 12 bases between. The CDR3 extends over 17 amino acids. The CDR3 is CASSESVQGYSNQPQHF. The CDR3 nucleotides read TGCGCCAGCAGTGAGTCGGTACAGGGTTATAGCAATCAGCCCCAGCATTTT.

This chain joins TRBV27 and TRBJ1-4, with unresolved D. The CDR3 is made up of 14 amino acids. The ends were cut back, 9 bases at V and 2 bases at J, with 13 bases in the middle. Looked up from germline, CDR1 is MNHEY and CDR2 is SMNVEV (reference sequence). The CDR3 here is CASRIGRTNEKLFF. The CDR3 DNA reads TGTGCCAGTCGTATAGGACGGACTAATGAAAAACTGTTTTTT.

The V call is TRBV4-3, the J call TRBJ2-2; the D call may be TRBD1 or TRBD2 (6 bases each). Germline assignment: CDR1 LGHNA and CDR2 YSLEER. The CDR3 contains 15 residues. V was trimmed by 5 bases and J by 4 bases, leaving 14 bases between them. The CDR3 here is CASSGQGRGTGELFF. CDR3 sequence (DNA): TGCGCCAGCAGCGGCCAGGGGCGGGGCACCGGGGAGCTGTTTTTT.

V usage is TRBV6-1 and J usage is TRBJ2-7; D unclear. The ends were cut back, 2 bases at V and 3 bases at J, with 8 bases in the middle. This CDR3 spans 13 amino acids. In germline, CDR1 is MNHNS, CDR2 SASEGT. The CDR3 region has the DNA TGTGCCAGCAGTGAATACAACAGCTACGAGCAGTACTTC. Its translation: CASSEYNSYEQYF.

The chain joins TRBV25-1 to TRBJ2-2; D not resolved. Deletions cut 3 bases from V and 3 bases from J, with 5 bases between. This CDR3 has 13 amino acids. Germline-derived CDR1 and CDR2 are MGHDK and SYGVNS. CDR3: CASSEYYTGELFF. CDR3 DNA sequence: TGTGCCAGCAGTGAGTACTACACCGGGGAGCTGTTTTTT.

This chain uses TRBV30 with TRBJ2-5; D not certain. The V end lost 0 bases, the J end lost 5 bases, and 16 bases lay between the germline ends. The CDR3 spans 15 residues. Germline V CDR1 and CDR2: GTSNPN, SVGIG (reference sequence). Written as DNA, the CDR3 is TGTGCCTGGAGTGTTCAGGCGCTAACTCGGGAGACCCAGTACTTC. This translates into CAWSVQALTRETQYF.

The chain couples TRBV5-1 to TRBJ2-7; 9 nucleotides match TRBD2. The germline V gene has CDR1 SGHRS and CDR2 YFSETQ. This CDR3 spans 13 amino acids. After removal of 9 bases from V and 3 bases from J, the junction contained 7 bases not matched to a gene. In DNA, the CDR3 is TGCGCCACCAGTGCTAGCGGGAACTACGAGCAGTACTTC. This gives the protein CATSASGNYEQYF.

The V call is TRBV10-1, the J call TRBJ2-1; 7 nucleotides match TRBD2. This CDR3 comprises 16 residues. Germline trimming cut 0 bases from V and 5 bases from J; bases unmatched to any gene: 7. CDR1 is WNHNN, CDR2 SYGVQD, per germline (reference sequence). CDR3 amino acids: CASSESWLAANNEQFF. In DNA form, the CDR3 reads TGCGCCAGCAGTGAGTCATGGCTAGCGGCCAACAATGAGCAGTTCTTC.

This clone was recorded only once. The genes are TRBV18 and TRBJ2-3; 13 nucleotides match TRBD2. Per germline, CDR1 KGHSH and CDR2 LQKENI. V trimming: 7 bases; J trimming: 2 bases; junction bases outside the gene matches: 3. This CDR3 is 15 amino acids long. In DNA form, the CDR3 reads TGTGCCAGCTTGGGACTAGCGGGATCCACAGATACGCAGTATTTT. Encoded protein: CASLGLAGSTDTQYF.

V usage is TRBV2 and J usage is TRBJ2-5; the D gene is possibly TRBD1 (5 bases). CDR1 is SNHLY, CDR2 FYNNEI, per germline. There are 15 residues in the CDR3. V shed 2 bases and J shed 5 bases, with 15 bases lying between them. The DNA for the CDR3 is TGTGCCAGCAGTGAAAGGGCAGGGAATTCGGAGACCCAGTACTTC. Amino acid sequence: CASSERAGNSETQYF. The full variable domain, its missing parts supplied by reference TRBV2 and TRBJ2-5, is EPEVTQTPSHQVTQMGQEVILRCVPISNHLYFYWYRQILGQKVEFLVSFYNNEISEKSEIFDDQFSVERPDGSNFTLKIRSTKLEDSAMYFCASSERAGNSETQYFGPGTRLLVL.

The rearrangement links TRBV6-5 to TRBJ1-2; the D is unclear. V shed 1 base and J shed 4 bases, with 13 bases lying between them. Germline values: CDR1 MNHEY, CDR2 SVGAGI. This CDR3 spans 15 amino acids. The CDR3 nucleotides read TGTGCCAGCAGTTACTTGAAAATAGGCTTCTATGGCTACACCTTC. Its translation is CASSYLKIGFYGYTF.

This chain uses TRBV2 with TRBJ1-2, with D uncertain. CDR1 SNHLY and CDR2 FYNNEI come from the germline V gene. The V gene lost 5 bases and the J gene lost 2 bases, with 15 bases spanning the gap. The CDR3 consists of 15 residues. CDR3 amino acids: CASSLPGRTNYGYTF. In DNA, the CDR3 is TGTGCCAGCAGTCTCCCCGGCAGGACGAACTATGGCTACACCTTC. Based on the CDR3 plus reference TRBV2 and TRBJ1-2, the full variable domain is EPEVTQTPSHQVTQMGQEVILRCVPISNHLYFYWYRQILGQKVEFLVSFYNNEISEKSEIFDDQFSVERPDGSNFTLKIRSTKLEDSAMYFCASSLPGRTNYGYTFGSGTRLTVV.

This chain joins TRBV19 and TRBJ1-5; TRBD1 matches at 8 bases. The CDR3 is 16 residues long. The germline CDR1 and CDR2 sequences are LNHDA and SQIVND (reference sequence). Losses at the gene ends were 5 bases for V and 3 bases for J; bases not matched to a gene: 9. DNA for the CDR3: TGTGCCAGTAGTGCGACCAGACAGGGGAACAATCAGCCCCAGCATTTT. Translating gives CASSATRQGNNQPQHF.

This chain uses TRBV7-9 with TRBJ1-1; a possible D gene is TRBD1 (5 bases). Germline CDR1 SEHNR, CDR2 FQNEAQ (reference sequence). V shed 2 bases and J shed 6 bases, with 22 bases lying between them. The CDR3 covers 17 residues. CDR3 DNA: TGTGCCAGCAGCTTAAACAGGATCGGGTTGTCGGTAGCTGAAGCTTTCTTT. Translation: CASSLNRIGLSVAEAFF.

This chain joins TRBV6-1 and TRBJ2-3; maybe TRBD1 (6 bases). Between the trimmed V and J ends, which lost 6 bases and 6 bases, there was a span of 16 bases. CDR1 is MNHNS and CDR2 is SASEGT in the germline V gene. CDR3 length: 14 residues. CDR3 bases: TGTGCCAGCAGCCCAGGCGTACAGGGTGATACGCAGTATTTT. Its translation is CASSPGVQGDTQYF.

The CDR3 here is CASSRRTGGHGNTIYF. CDR3 DNA: TGTGCCAGCAGCCGACGGACAGGGGGCCATGGAAACACCATATATTTT. The chain is built from TRBV5-6 and TRBJ1-3, with 11 bases aligning to TRBD1. The J segment lost 3 bases and the V segment lost 4 bases, leaving 6 bases of the junction unmatched. Per germline, CDR1 SGHDT and CDR2 YYEEEE. The CDR3 sequence is 16 residues long.

This chain uses TRBV6-5 with TRBJ1-5, with D unresolved. Germline V gene sequence: CDR1 MNHEY, CDR2 SVGAGI. The CDR3 has 11 amino acids. Trimming cost V 5 bases and J 4 bases, with 3 bases left between them. In DNA, the CDR3 is TGTGCCAGCAGTGAGAATCAGCCCCAGCATTTT. The encoded protein is CASSENQPQHF.